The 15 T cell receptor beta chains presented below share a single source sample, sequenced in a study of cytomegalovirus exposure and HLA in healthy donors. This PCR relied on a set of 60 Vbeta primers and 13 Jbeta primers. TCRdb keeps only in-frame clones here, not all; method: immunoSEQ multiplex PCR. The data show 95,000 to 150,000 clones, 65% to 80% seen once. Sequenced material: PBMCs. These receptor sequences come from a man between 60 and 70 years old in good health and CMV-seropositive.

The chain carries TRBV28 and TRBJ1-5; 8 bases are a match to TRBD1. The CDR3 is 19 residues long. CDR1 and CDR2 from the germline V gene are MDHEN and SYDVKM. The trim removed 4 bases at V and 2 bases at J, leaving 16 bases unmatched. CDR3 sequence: CASSSGSLGQGSRNQPQHF. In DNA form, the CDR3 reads TGTGCCAGCAGTTCGGGCAGTTTAGGACAGGGTTCGCGCAATCAGCCCCAGCATTTT.

CDR3: CASSWERGGHNEQFF. For the CDR3, the DNA is TGCGCCAGCAGCTGGGAGAGGGGGGGACACAATGAGCAGTTCTTC. V is TRBV5-1 and J is TRBJ2-1; the D gene is possibly TRBD2 (7 bases). Germline V gene sequence: CDR1 SGHRS, CDR2 YFSETQ. The V end lost 3 bases, the J end lost 5 bases, and 15 bases lay between the germline ends. This CDR3 has 15 residues.

The CDR3 sequence is CASSIVGSGRRTGELFF. Here the CDR3 DNA reads TGTGCCAGTAGTATAGTCGGTAGCGGGAGGAGGACCGGGGAGCTGTTTTTT. V gene TRBV19 combines with J gene TRBJ2-2, with 10 bases aligning to TRBD2. The germline gives CDR1 LNHDA, CDR2 SQIVND (reference sequence). Germline trimming cut 1 base from V and 5 bases from J; bases unmatched to any gene: 7. CDR3 length equals 17 residues. Variable domain in full (rest from reference TRBV19 and TRBJ2-2): DGGITQSPKYLFRKEGQNVTLSCEQNLNHDAMYWYRQDPGQGLRLIYYSQIVNDFQKGDIAEGYSVSREKKESFPLTVTSAQKNPTAFYLCASSIVGSGRRTGELFFGEGSRLTVL.

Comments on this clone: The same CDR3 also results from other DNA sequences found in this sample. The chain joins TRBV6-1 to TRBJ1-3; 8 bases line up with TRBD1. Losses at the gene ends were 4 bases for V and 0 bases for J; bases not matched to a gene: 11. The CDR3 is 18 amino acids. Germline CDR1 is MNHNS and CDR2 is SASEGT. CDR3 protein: CASSAGYFGQGSGNTIYF. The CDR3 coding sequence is TGTGCCAGCAGTGCCGGCTACTTCGGACAGGGCTCTGGAAACACCATATATTTT.

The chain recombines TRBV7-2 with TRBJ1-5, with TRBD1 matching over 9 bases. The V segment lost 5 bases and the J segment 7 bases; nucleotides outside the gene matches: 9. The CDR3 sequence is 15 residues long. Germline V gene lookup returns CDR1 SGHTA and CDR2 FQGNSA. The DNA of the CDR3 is TGTGCCAGCAGCCCCGGGACAGGGATGAGGCAGCCCCAGCATTTT. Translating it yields CASSPGTGMRQPQHF.

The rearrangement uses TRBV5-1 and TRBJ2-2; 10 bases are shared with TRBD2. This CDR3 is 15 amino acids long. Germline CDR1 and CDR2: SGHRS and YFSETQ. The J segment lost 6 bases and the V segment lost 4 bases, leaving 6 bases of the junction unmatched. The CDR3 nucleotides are TGCGCCAGCAGCACCCGAGCGGGAGGGTCCGGGGAGCTGTTTTTT. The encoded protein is CASSTRAGGSGELFF.

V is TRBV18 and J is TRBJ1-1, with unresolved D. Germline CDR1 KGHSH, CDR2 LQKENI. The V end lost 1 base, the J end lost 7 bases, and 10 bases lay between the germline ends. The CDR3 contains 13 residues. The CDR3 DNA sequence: TGTGCCAGCTCACCACGAGCGACGGGTGAAGCTTTCTTT. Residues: CASSPRATGEAFF.

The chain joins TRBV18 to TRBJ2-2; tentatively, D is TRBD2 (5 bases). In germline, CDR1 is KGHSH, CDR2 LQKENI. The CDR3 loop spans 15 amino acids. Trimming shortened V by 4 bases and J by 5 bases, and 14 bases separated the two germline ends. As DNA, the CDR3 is TGTGCCAGCTCACTCCAGGCGACGGGGACCGGGGAGCTGTTTTTT. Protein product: CASSLQATGTGELFF.

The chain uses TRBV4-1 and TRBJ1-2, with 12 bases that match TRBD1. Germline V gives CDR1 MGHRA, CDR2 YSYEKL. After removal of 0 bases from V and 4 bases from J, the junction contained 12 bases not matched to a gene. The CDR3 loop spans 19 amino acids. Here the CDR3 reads CASSQEGQGATATLYGYTF. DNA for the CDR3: TGCGCCAGCAGCCAAGAGGGACAGGGGGCGACTGCAACCCTCTATGGCTACACCTTC.

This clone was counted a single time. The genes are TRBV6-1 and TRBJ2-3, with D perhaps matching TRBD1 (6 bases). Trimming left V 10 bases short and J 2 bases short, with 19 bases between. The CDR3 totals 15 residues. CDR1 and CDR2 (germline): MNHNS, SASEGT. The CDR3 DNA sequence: TGTGCCACCTCCTCTAAGGGGGTCTCCACAGATACGCAGTATTTT. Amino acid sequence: CATSSKGVSTDTQYF.

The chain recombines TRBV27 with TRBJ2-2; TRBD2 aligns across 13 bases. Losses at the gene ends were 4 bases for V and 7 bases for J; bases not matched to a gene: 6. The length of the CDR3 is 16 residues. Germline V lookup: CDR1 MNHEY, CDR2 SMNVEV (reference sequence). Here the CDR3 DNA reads TGTGCCAGCAGTTCAAGACTAGCGGGGGGTCACGGGGAGCTGTTTTTT. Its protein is CASSSRLAGGHGELFF.

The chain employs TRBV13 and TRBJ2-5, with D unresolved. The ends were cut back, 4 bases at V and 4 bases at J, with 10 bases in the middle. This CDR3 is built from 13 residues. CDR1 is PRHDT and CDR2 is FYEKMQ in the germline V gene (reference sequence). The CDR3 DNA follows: TGTGCCAGCAGCTCAGATTTTGGAGAGACCCAGTACTTC. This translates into CASSSDFGETQYF. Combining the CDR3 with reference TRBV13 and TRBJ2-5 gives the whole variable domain AAGVIQSPRHLIKEKRETATLKCYPIPRHDTVYWYQQGPGQDPQFLISFYEKMQSDKGSIPDRFSAQQFSDYHSELNMSSLELGDSALYFCASSSDFGETQYFGPGTRLLVL.

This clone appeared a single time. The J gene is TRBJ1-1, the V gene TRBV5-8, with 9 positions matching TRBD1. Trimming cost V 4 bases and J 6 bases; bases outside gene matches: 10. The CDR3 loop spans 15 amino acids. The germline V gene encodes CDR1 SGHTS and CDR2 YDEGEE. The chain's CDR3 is CASSTRGTGYAEAFF. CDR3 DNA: TGTGCCAGCAGCACCCGCGGGACAGGGTACGCTGAAGCTTTCTTT.

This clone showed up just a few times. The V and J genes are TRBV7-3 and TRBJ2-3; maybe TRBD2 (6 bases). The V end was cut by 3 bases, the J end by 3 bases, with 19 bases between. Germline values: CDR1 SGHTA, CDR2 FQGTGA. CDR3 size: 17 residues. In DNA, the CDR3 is TGTGCCAGCAGCTTTAACCCCGGGACTGGAAGAACAGATACGCAGTATTTT. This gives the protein CASSFNPGTGRTDTQYF.

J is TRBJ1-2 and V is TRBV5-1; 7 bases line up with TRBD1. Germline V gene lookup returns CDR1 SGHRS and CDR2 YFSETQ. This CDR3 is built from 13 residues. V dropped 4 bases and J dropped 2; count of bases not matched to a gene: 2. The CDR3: CASSPTGNYGYTF. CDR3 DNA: TGCGCCAGCAGCCCGACAGGGAACTATGGCTACACCTTC.